The source of this TCR beta chain is a study of Graves' ophthalmopathy and Graves' hyperthyroidism. This clonotype was detected many times. RNA served as the template for amplifying TCR beta CDR3 regions. RT-PCR in the first round used HTBI primers; a second-round multiplex PCR followed. TCRdb independently ran MiXCR on the multiplex PCR reads; one entry per CDR3 protein. The sample includes 1 million to 1.3 million distinct CDR3 sequences, about 38% seen only once; the top ten take roughly 10%. Germline V gives CDR1 LNHNV, CDR2 YYDKDF (reference sequence). Trimming cost V 0 bases and J 7 bases, with 18 bases left between them. The CDR3 runs 16 residues.

This TCR was sampled from an adult man with Graves' hyperthyroidism. The source material was peripheral blood or thyroid tissue (not recorded which). This chain joins TRBV15 and TRBJ1-2, with unresolved D. DNA of the CDR3: TGTGCCACCAGCAGAGATGGCCGGCACGGTGGAGGTGGCTACACCTTC. Protein sequence: CATSRDGRHGGGGYTF.